This TCR beta chain comes out of a study of T cells after yellow fever vaccination. Findings and caveats of the study: It was a small share of clonotypes that appeared in both CD4 and CD8 compartments.

TCRdb itself ran the 5' RACE reads through MiXCR, one entry per CDR3 protein. This table has hundreds of thousands of distinct CDR3 sequences, around an eighth appearing once. This clonotype showed up just a few times. Its cognate antigen is unknown. Losses at the gene ends were 3 bases for V and 4 bases for J; bases not matched to a gene: 15. Germline-derived CDR1 and CDR2 are SGHAT and FQNNGV. This CDR3 spans 18 amino acids. The starting material was PBMCs, obtained on the day of the yellow fever booster vaccination. The sequence came from a young man who received the YFV17D yellow fever vaccine. The chain uses TRBV11-2 and TRBJ2-3, with TRBD2 matching 8 bases. The CDR3 DNA follows: TGTGCCAGCAGCTTTGGGGAGGGGATGAGCGGGAGTCCAGATACGCAGTATTTT. Amino acids: CASSFGEGMSGSPDTQYF.